This TCR beta chain was retrieved from a study of T cell repertoires in ileal Crohn's disease. Study outcomes and limitations: Clonal expansions were more frequent in active smokers than non-smokers at surgery. High-frequency clones were more common in sorted CD8 than CD4 cells. Every patient over 26.8% clonality showed endoscopic recurrence.

CDR1 and CDR2 from the germline V gene are SGHDT and YYEEEE. Trimming at V came to 4 bases and at J to 6 bases, leaving 13 bases not matched to a gene. The CDR3 is 16 residues long. Sequencing used immunoSEQ multiplex PCR; TCRdb keeps in-frame clones, though not all of them. The repertoire consists of about 15,000 clones, with nearly 85% occurring once and the leading ten covering about 6%. As regards this clone: The antigen is not known.

The V gene is TRBV5-6, the J gene TRBJ1-1; 9 positions agree with TRBD1. The source is an adult with Crohn's disease. The source material was ileal tissue. The CDR3 is CASSPKDLDRGAEAFF. The CDR3 DNA follows: TGTGCCAGCAGCCCTAAGGACCTAGACAGGGGGGCTGAAGCTTTCTTT.